This TCR beta chain stems from a study of cytomegalovirus exposure and HLA in healthy donors. Overall study findings and caveats: Roughly uniform depth of sequencing across donors was assumed in presence/absence analyses. About 87% or about 30% of the time was how often most TCR beta V segments were productive, according to an earlier analysis. Cytomegalovirus status was reportedly diagnosed by the classifier with high specificity and sensitivity. Because they were indistinguishable, some V segments, including TRBV6-2 and TRBV6-3, were excluded.

Comments on this clone: Its specificity is not known.

Primers for the PCR totalled 60 Vbeta and 13 Jbeta. The data were produced by immunoSEQ multiplex PCR, yet TCRdb's version contains in-frame clones alone and is incomplete. Of over 110,000 clones in the sample, around 83% are singletons; the top ten hold roughly 1.2%. V lost 3 bases, J lost 4 bases, and 9 bases stayed unmatched. Germline CDR1 reads MGHDK; CDR2 reads SYGVNS. This CDR3 spans 16 amino acids. J is TRBJ2-1 and V is TRBV25-1; 7 nucleotides align to TRBD2. Sequences were obtained from PBMCs. The sequence derives from a male donor in good health and CMV-seropositive. CDR3 sequence (DNA): TGTGCCAGCAGTGATTCGTCTAGCGGTACATACAATGAGCAGTTCTTC. It yields the protein CASSDSSSGTYNEQFF.